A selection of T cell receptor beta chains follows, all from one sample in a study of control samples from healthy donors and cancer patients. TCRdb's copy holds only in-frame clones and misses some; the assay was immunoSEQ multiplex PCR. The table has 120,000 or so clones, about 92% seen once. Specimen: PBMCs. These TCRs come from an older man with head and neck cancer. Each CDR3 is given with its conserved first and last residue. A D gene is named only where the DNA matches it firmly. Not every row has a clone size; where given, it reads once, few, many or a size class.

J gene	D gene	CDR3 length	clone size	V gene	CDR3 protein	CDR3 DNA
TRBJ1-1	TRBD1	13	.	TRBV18	CASSPGQGREAFF	TGTGCCAGCTCACCAGGACAGGGTCGGGAAGCTTTCTTT
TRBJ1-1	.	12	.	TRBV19	CASTLRGTEAFF	TGTGCCAGTACCCTACGGGGCACTGAAGCTTTCTTT
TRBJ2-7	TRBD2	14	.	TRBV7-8	CASSLSAGEYEQYF	TGTGCCAGCAGCTTATCAGCGGGGGAGTACGAGCAGTACTTC
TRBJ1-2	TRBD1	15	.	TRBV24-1	CATSDLDRDEVGYTF	TGTGCCACCAGTGATTTAGACAGGGATGAAGTTGGCTACACCTTC
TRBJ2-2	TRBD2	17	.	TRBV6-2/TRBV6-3	CASSYTFGGSNTGELFF	TGTGCCAGCAGTTACACCTTTGGCGGGAGCAACACCGGGGAGCTGTTTTTT
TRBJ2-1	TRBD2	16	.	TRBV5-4	CASSLGLAGDYNEQFF	TGTGCCAGCAGCTTGGGACTAGCGGGAGACTACAATGAGCAGTTCTTC
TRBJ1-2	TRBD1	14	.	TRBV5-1	CASSLADRVHGYTF	TGCGCCAGCAGCTTGGCGGACAGGGTACATGGCTACACCTTC
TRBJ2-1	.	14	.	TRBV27	CASSRGNVHNEQFF	TGTGCCAGCAGCCGAGGGAACGTGCACAATGAGCAGTTCTTC
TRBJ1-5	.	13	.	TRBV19	CASTGGSNQPQHF	TGTGCCAGTACAGGAGGTAGCAATCAGCCCCAGCATTTT
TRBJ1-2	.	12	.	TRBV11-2	CASSSLTGGYTF	TGTGCCAGCAGCTCCCTAACCGGTGGCTACACCTTC
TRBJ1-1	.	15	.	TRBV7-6	CASSLPGAGNTEAFF	TGTGCCAGCAGCTTACCAGGGGCAGGGAACACTGAAGCTTTCTTT
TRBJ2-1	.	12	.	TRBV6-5	CASSTTSFEQFF	TGTGCCAGCAGTACTACTAGCTTTGAGCAGTTCTTC
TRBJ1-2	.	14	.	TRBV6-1	CASSEKRTAGGYTF	TGTGCCAGCAGTGAAAAGAGGACAGCGGGGGGCTACACCTTC
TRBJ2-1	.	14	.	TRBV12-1	CASSPSASRNEQFF	TGTGCCAGCAGCCCCTCGGCTTCTAGGAATGAGCAGTTCTTC
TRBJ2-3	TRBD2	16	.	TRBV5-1	CASSQGLAGGPDTQYF	TGCGCCAGCAGCCAGGGACTAGCGGGGGGCCCAGATACGCAGTATTTT
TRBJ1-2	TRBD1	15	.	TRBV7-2	CASSNPGTGHYGYTF	TGTGCCAGCAGCAACCCCGGGACAGGCCACTATGGCTACACCTTC
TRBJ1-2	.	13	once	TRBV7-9	CASSLDDKRGYTF	TGTGCCAGCAGCTTAGACGACAAAAGAGGCTACACCTTC
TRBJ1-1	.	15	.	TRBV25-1	CASSEFGRKNTEAFF	TGTGCCAGCAGTGAATTCGGGAGGAAGAACACTGAAGCTTTCTTT
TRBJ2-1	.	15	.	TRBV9	CASSVTSSRNGEQFF	TGTGCCAGCAGCGTCACTAGCTCCCGAAACGGTGAGCAGTTCTTC
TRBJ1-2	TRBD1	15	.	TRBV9	CASSPGQGEGYGYTF	TGTGCCAGCAGCCCCGGACAGGGAGAAGGCTATGGCTACACCTTC
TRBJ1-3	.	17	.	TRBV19	CASNFGMDRAAGNTIYF	TGTGCCAGCAACTTTGGGATGGACCGGGCAGCTGGAAACACCATATATTTT
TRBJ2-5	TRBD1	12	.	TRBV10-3	CAIGDRGETQYF	TGTGCCATCGGCGACAGGGGGGAGACCCAGTACTTC
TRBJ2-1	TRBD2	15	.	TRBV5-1	CASSLRTSGGPEQFF	TGCGCCAGCAGCTTGAGGACTAGCGGGGGACCCGAGCAGTTCTTC
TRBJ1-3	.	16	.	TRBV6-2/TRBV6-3	CASSYERKLSGNTIYF	TGTGCCAGCAGTTACGAGCGTAAACTCTCTGGAAACACCATATATTTT
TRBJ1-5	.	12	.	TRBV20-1	CSASRSYQPQHF	TGCAGTGCTAGTAGGAGTTACCAGCCCCAGCATTTT
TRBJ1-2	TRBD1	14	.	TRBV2	CASSEGQVVYGYTF	TGTGCCAGCAGTGAGGGACAGGTGGTCTATGGCTACACCTTC
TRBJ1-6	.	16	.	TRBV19	CASSVSTGLYNSPLHF	TGTGCCAGTAGTGTGAGTACAGGGCTCTATAATTCACCCCTCCACTTT
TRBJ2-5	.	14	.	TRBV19	CASSIGQGLETQYF	TGTGCCAGTAGTATAGGGCAGGGCTTAGAGACCCAGTACTTC
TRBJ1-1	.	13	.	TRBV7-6	CASSFTANTEAFF	TGTGCCAGCAGCTTTACAGCGAACACTGAAGCTTTCTTT
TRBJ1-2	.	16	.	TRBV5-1	CASSLEVQGPSYGYTF	TGCGCCAGCAGCTTGGAGGTGCAGGGACCCTCCTATGGCTACACCTTC
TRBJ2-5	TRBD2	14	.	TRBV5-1	CASSPTSGQETQYF	TGCGCCAGCAGCCCGACTAGCGGCCAAGAGACCCAGTACTTC
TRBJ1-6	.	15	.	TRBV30	CAWSVGGEGDSPLHF	TGTGCCTGGAGTGTTGGGGGGGAAGGGGATTCACCCCTCCACTTT
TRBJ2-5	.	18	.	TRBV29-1	CSVEEGPYRVVPKETQYF	TGCAGCGTTGAAGAGGGGCCCTATCGGGTTGTCCCCAAAGAGACCCAGTACTTC
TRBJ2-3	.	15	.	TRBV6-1	CASSETPGNTDTQYF	TGTGCCAGCAGTGAAACCCCCGGGAACACAGATACGCAGTATTTT
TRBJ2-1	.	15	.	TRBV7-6	CASSLYGDVYNEQFF	TGTGCCAGCAGCTTATACGGGGATGTATACAATGAGCAGTTCTTC
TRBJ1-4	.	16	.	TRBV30	CAWSHGRYATNEKLFF	TGTGCCTGGAGCCATGGACGCTATGCAACTAATGAAAAACTGTTTTTT
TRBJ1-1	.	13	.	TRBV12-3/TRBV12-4	CASSITGSTEAFF	TGTGCCAGCAGTATTACAGGGAGCACTGAAGCTTTCTTT
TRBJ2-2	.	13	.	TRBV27	CASRESNTGELFF	TGTGCCAGCAGGGAATCGAACACCGGGGAGCTGTTTTTT
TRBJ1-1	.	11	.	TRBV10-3	CAISGGTEAFF	TGTGCCATCAGTGGGGGCACTGAAGCTTTCTTT
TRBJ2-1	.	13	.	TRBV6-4	CASSDSARDEQFF	TGTGCCAGCAGTGACTCAGCTAGGGATGAGCAGTTCTTC
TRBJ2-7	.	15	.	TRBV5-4	CASSARTDQSYEQYF	TGTGCCAGCAGCGCTCGGACGGACCAATCCTACGAGCAGTACTTC
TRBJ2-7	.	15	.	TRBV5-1	CASSLLGVPPDEQYF	TGCGCCAGCAGCTTGCTCGGGGTCCCCCCGGACGAGCAGTACTTC